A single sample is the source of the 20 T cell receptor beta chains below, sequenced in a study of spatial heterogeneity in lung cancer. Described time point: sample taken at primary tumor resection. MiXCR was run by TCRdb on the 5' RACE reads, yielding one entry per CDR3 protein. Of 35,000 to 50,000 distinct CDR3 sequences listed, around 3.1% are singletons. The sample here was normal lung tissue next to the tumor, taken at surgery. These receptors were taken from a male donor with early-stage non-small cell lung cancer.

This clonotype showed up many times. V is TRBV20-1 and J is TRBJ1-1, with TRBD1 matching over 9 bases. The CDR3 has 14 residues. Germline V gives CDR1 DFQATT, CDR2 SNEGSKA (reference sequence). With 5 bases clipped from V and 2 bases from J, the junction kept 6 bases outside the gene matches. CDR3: CSALPGQGNTEAFF. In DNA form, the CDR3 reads TGCAGTGCTCTTCCGGGACAGGGAAACACTGAAGCTTTCTTT.

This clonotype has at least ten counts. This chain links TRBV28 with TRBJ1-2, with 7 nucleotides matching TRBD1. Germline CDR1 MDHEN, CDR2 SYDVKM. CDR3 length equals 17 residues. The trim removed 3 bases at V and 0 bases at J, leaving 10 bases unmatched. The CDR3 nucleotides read TGTGCCAGCAGTTTTAACAGGGGAGGAGGCACTAACTATGGCTACACCTTC. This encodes CASSFNRGGGTNYGYTF.

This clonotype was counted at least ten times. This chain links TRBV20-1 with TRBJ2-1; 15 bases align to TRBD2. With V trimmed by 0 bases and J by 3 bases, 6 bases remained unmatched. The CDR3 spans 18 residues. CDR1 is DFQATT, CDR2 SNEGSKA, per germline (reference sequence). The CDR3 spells CSARDRGLAGGNYNEQFF. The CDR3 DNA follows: TGCAGTGCTAGAGATAGGGGACTAGCGGGAGGTAACTACAATGAGCAGTTCTTC.

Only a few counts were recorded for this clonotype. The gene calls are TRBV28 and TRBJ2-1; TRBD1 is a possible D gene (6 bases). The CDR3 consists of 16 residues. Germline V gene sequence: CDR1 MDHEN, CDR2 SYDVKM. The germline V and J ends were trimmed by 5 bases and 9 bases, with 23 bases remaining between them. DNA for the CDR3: TGTGCCAGCAGTCCCGCCGGGACACCCATATGGAGTGAGCAGTTCTTC. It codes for CASSPAGTPIWSEQFF. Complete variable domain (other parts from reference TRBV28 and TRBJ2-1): DVKVTQSSRYLVKRTGEKVFLECVQDMDHENMFWYRQDPGLGLRLIYFSYDVKMKEKGDIPEGYSVSREKKERFSLILESASTNQTSMYLCASSPAGTPIWSEQFFGPGTRLTVL.

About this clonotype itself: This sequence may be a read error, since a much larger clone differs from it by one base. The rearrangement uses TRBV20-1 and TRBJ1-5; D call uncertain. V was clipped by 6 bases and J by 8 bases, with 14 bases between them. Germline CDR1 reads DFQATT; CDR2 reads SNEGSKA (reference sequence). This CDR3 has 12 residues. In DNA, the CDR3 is TGCAGTGCCAGCAGGCCCGTCGAGCCCCAGCATTTT. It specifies CSASRPVEPQHF.

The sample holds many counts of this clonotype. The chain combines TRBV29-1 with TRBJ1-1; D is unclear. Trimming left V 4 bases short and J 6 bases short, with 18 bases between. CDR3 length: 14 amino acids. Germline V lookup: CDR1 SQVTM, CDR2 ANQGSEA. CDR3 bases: TGCAGCGTTGGGTCTCAGGACCCCGGGGCTGAAGCTTTCTTT. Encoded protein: CSVGSQDPGAEAFF.

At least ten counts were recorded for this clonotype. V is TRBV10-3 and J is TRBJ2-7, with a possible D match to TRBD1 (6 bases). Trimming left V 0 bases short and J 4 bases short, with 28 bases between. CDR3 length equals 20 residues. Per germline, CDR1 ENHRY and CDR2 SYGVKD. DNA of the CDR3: TGTGCCATCAGTGAGTCCCCGTCCCAGGGGCGATCACCTCCTATTTACGAGCAGTACTTC. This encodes CAISESPSQGRSPPIYEQYF.

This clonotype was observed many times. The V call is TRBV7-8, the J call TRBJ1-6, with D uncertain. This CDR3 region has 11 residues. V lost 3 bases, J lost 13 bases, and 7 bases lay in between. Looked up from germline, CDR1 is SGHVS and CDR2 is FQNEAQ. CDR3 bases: TGTGCCAGCAGCTTCGCGGGGCCCCTCCACTTT. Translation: CASSFAGPLHF.

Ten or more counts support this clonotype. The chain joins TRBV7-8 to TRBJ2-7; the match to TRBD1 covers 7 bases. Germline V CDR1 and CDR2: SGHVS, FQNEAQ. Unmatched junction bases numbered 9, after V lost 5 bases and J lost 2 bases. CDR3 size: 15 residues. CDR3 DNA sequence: TGTGCCAGCAGCCAAGACAGGGAACCTGCCTACGAGCAGTACTTC. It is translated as CASSQDREPAYEQYF.

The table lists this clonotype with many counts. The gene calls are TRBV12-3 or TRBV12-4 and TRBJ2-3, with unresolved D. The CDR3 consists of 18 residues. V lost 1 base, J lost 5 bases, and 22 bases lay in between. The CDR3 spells CASSLGGVGHPSVDTQYF. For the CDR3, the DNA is TGTGCCAGCAGTTTAGGCGGTGTGGGTCATCCCTCGGTAGATACGCAGTATTTT.

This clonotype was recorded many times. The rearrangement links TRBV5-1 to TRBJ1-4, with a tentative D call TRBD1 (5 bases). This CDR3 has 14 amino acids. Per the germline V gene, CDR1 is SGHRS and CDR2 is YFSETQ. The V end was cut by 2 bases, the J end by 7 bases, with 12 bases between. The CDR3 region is CASSLSGGTEKLFF. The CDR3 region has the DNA TGCGCCAGCAGCTTATCCGGGGGTACTGAAAAACTGTTTTTT.

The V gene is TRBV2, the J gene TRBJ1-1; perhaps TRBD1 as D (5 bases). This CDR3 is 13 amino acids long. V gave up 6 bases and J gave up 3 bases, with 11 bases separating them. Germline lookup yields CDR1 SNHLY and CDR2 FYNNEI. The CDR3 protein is CASSGAEYTEAFF. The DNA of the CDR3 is TGTGCCAGCAGCGGGGCAGAATACACTGAAGCTTTCTTT. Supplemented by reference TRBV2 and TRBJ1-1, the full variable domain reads EPEVTQTPSHQVTQMGQEVILRCVPISNHLYFYWYRQILGQKVEFLVSFYNNEISEKSEIFDDQFSVERPDGSNFTLKIRSTKLEDSAMYFCASSGAEYTEAFFGQGTRLTVV.

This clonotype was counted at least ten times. The DNA for the CDR3 is TGCGCCAGCAAAGGGGAAGATACGCAGTATTTT. It encodes CASKGEDTQYF. This sequence joins TRBV5-1 and TRBJ2-3; TRBD1 might be the D (5 bases). Deletions cut 6 bases from V and 5 bases from J, with 7 bases between. The germline V gene has CDR1 SGHRS and CDR2 YFSETQ. This CDR3 region has 11 residues.

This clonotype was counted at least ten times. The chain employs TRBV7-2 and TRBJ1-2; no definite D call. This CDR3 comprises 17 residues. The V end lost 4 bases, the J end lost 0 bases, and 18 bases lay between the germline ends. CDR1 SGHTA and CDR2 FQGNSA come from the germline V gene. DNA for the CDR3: TGTGCCAGCAGCTCAGTGGGATGGGAGGGAACTAACTATGGCTACACCTTC. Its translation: CASSSVGWEGTNYGYTF.

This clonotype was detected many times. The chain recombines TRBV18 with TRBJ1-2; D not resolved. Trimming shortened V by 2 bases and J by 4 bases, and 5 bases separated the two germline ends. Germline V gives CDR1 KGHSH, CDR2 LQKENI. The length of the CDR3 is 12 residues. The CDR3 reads CASSPGVYGYTF. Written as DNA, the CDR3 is TGTGCCAGCTCACCAGGGGTCTATGGCTACACCTTC.

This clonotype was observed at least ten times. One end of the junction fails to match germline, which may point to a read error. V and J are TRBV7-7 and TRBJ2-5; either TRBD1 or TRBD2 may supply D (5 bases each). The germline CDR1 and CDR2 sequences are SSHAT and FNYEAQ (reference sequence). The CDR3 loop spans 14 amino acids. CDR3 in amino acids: CASSQGTPNVPQYF. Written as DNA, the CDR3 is TGTGCTAGCAGCCAAGGGACCCCGAATGTCCCCCAGTACTTC.

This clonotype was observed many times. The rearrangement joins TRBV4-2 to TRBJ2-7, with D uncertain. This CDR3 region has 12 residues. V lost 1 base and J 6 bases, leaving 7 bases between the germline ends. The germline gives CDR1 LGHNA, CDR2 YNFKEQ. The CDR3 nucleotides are TGTGCCAGCAGCCAAGGGGGATCCGAGCAGTACTTC. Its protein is CASSQGGSEQYF.

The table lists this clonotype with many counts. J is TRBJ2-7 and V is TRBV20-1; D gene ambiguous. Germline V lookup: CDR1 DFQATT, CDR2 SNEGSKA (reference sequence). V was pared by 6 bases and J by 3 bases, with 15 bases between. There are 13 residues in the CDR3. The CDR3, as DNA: TGCAGTGCAAAGGCTACCGGTCACTACGAGCAGTACTTC. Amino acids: CSAKATGHYEQYF.

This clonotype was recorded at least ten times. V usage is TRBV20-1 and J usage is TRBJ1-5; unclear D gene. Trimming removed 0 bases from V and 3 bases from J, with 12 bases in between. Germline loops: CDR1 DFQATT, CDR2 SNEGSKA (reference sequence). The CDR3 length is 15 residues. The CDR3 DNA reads TGCAGTGCTAGAGATCTGGGGAGGTACAATCAGCCCCAGCATTTT. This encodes CSARDLGRYNQPQHF.

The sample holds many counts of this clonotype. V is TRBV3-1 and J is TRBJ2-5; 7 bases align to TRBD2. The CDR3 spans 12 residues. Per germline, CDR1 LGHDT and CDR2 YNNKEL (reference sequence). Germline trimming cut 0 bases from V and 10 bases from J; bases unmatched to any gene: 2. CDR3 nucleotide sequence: TGTGCCAGCAGCCAAGATTGGGGGGGCCAGTACTTC. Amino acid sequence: CASSQDWGGQYF.